These 8 T cell receptor beta chains came from one sample sequenced in a study of CD39 and CD103 CD8 tumor-infiltrating T cells. Profiled with immunoSEQ multiplex PCR; TCRdb holds only in-frame clones, not every one. The data show about 830 clones, 60% to 80% seen once. Sample: CD39- CD103+ CD8+ T cells sorted from the tumor. Noted subset: CD103+CD39- single-positive CD45RA- CD8 T cells. These receptors all come from a human donor with head and neck squamous cell carcinoma.

This rearrangement joins TRBV30 to TRBJ2-7; unclear D gene. The V gene lost 0 bases and the J gene lost 0 bases, with 9 bases spanning the gap. This CDR3 region has 14 residues. Germline values: CDR1 GTSNPN, CDR2 SVGIG (reference sequence). CDR3: CAWSVRDVSYEQYF. DNA of the CDR3: TGTGCCTGGAGTGTACGTGACGTCTCCTACGAGCAGTACTTC.

V and J are TRBV28 and TRBJ2-3; 7 bases map to TRBD2. Germline CDR1 reads MDHEN; CDR2 reads SYDVKM. With 3 bases clipped from V and 1 base from J, the junction kept 1 base outside the gene matches. The CDR3 extends over 14 amino acids. CDR3 sequence: CASSFLAGTDTQYF. The CDR3 coding sequence is TGTGCCAGCAGTTTTCTAGCGGGCACAGATACGCAGTATTTT.

This clone was observed a handful of times. Compared with germline, one end of the junction differs, possibly owing to a read error. V and J are TRBV2 and TRBJ2-2, with D possibly TRBD2 on 7 matching bases. The CDR3 spans 14 residues. Germline V gene sequence: CDR1 SNHLY, CDR2 FYNNEI. The CDR3 spells CASRKGTGGGELFF. CDR3 in DNA: TGTGCCAGCAGGAAGGGAACGGGGGGCGGGGAACTGTTTTTT.

The CDR3 is CASSDQGSYGYTF. The DNA for the CDR3 is TGTGCCAGCAGTGACCAGGGTAGCTATGGCTACACCTTC. The chain is built from TRBV2 and TRBJ1-2; maybe TRBD1 (5 bases). Germline lookup yields CDR1 SNHLY and CDR2 FYNNEI. Trimming left V 3 bases short and J 4 bases short, with 9 bases between. The CDR3 covers 13 residues. Supplemented by reference TRBV2 and TRBJ1-2, the full variable domain reads EPEVTQTPSHQVTQMGQEVILRCVPISNHLYFYWYRQILGQKVEFLVSFYNNEISEKSEIFDDQFSVERPDGSNFTLKIRSTKLEDSAMYFCASSDQGSYGYTFGSGTRLTVV.

In this sample, this clone turned up once. This chain joins TRBV7-3 and TRBJ2-1; D unclear. The V and J ends lost 4 bases and 8 bases respectively, with 18 bases between them. From germline, CDR1 is SGHTA and CDR2 FQGTGA. The CDR3 is 15 amino acids. The CDR3 loop is CASSSLSARRDEQFF. CDR3 coding DNA: TGTGCCAGCAGCTCCCTTTCAGCCAGACGGGATGAGCAGTTCTTC.

The rearrangement links TRBV28 to TRBJ1-2; D is unresolved. The CDR3 has 13 residues. The V gene lost 2 bases and the J gene lost 0 bases, with 4 bases spanning the gap. Germline assignment: CDR1 MDHEN and CDR2 SYDVKM. The CDR3 DNA is TGTGCCAGCAGTTTAGTTACTAACTATGGCTACACCTTC. Its protein is CASSLVTNYGYTF.

A single count supports this clone. The V gene is TRBV4-1, the J gene TRBJ2-2, with 7 positions matching TRBD1. CDR1 is MGHRA, CDR2 YSYEKL, per germline. Trimming took 6 bases from V and 5 from J; bases not matched to a gene: 6. The CDR3 runs 14 residues. CDR3: CASRQGPVTGELFF. The CDR3 DNA follows: TGCGCCAGCAGACAGGGGCCGGTGACCGGGGAGCTGTTTTTT.

This clone was detected a few times. This chain connects TRBV6-4 to TRBJ2-3; D is perhaps TRBD2 (5 bases). The CDR3 is 14 residues long. Germline CDR1 MRHNA, CDR2 SNTAGT. Trimming removed 3 bases from V and 4 bases from J, with 11 bases in between. The CDR3 here is CASSEAEGADTQYF. CDR3 sequence (DNA): TGTGCCAGCAGTGAAGCTGAGGGCGCAGATACGCAGTATTTT.